This T cell receptor (beta chain) was identified during a study of blood T cell repertoires in COVID-19. As for the study in general: Sites in the United States, Italy and Spain provided acute and convalescent COVID-19 samples. PBMCs, B-cell-depleted T cells, or T cells were the source of the cDNA or gDNA that made up the material.

Methods used by the authors: The authors estimated nucleated cell counts from reference gene primer amplification. Profiling relied on immunoSEQ multiplex PCR, and the TCRdb table lists in-frame clones only, not all of them. V and J calls and clone size are those listed in that table; D and trimming were worked out from the DNA. The profile shows about 430,000 clones, roughly 90% of them singletons. Trimming cost V 1 base and J 5 bases, with 9 bases left between them. The CDR3 totals 13 residues. The V gene's germline CDR1 is SGHRS and CDR2 YFSETQ. Seattle participants joined during active infection and were tracked over time.

The receptor's source is a man aged 18 to 29 with COVID-19, enrolled during active disease. Sequenced: peripheral blood. The rearrangement joins TRBV5-1 to TRBJ2-5; D is unclear. In DNA form, the CDR3 reads TGCGCCAGCAGCTTGAGCCAATCGGAGACCCAGTACTTC. It encodes CASSLSQSETQYF.